The rows below give T cell receptor beta chains drawn from one sample of a study of blood T cell repertoires in COVID-19. Clones were read by immunoSEQ multiplex PCR, and TCRdb kept only the in-frame ones, dropping some. The table shows about 460,000 clones, with around 85% occurring only once. Sequences were obtained from PBMCs or T cells enriched from blood (not recorded which). Receptors originate from a woman aged 55-75 years who had recovered from COVID-19. Each CDR3 is given with its conserved first and last residue. A D gene is named only where the DNA matches it firmly. Expanded clones are given a class, and other clones once, few, many or no size at all.

D	size	J	V	CDR3	DNA
TRBD1	.	TRBJ1-1	TRBV7-9	CASSSSLNRGRVNTEAFF	TGTGCCAGCAGCTCCTCCTTAAACAGGGGGCGGGTGAACACTGAAGCTTTCTTT
.	.	TRBJ1-1	TRBV18	CASSPREGTEAFF	TGTGCCAGCTCACCTAGAGAGGGCACTGAAGCTTTCTTT
.	.	TRBJ2-3	TRBV18	CASSPRLPVGDLTDTQYF	TGTGCCAGCTCACCTAGGTTGCCTGTCGGGGATCTCACAGATACGCAGTATTTT
.	.	TRBJ2-1	TRBV7-9	CASSEVSSEQFF	TGTGCCAGCAGCGAGGTTAGTAGTGAGCAGTTCTTC
TRBD1	.	TRBJ1-1	TRBV12-3/TRBV12-4	CASRSGQGTEAFF	TGTGCCAGCAGATCGGGACAGGGCACTGAAGCTTTCTTT
TRBD1	.	TRBJ2-3	TRBV30	CAWVDRGRTDTQYF	TGTGCCTGGGTTGACAGGGGACGCACAGATACGCAGTATTTT
TRBD1	.	TRBJ1-6	TRBV19	CASRVGTDNSPLHF	TGTGCCAGTAGAGTAGGGACAGATAATTCACCCCTCCACTTT
.	.	TRBJ2-1	TRBV5-1	CASTLYGGTVSSYNEQFF	TGCGCCAGCACTCTATACGGAGGGACAGTAAGCTCCTACAATGAGCAGTTCTTC
.	.	TRBJ2-2	TRBV30	CAWSAGVGAGELFF	TGTGCCTGGAGTGCGGGGGTAGGTGCCGGGGAGCTGTTTTTT
.	.	TRBJ1-6	TRBV5-1	CASSQLTGYNSPLHF	TGCGCCAGCAGCCAACTGACGGGTTACAATTCACCCCTCCACTTT
.	once	TRBJ2-1	TRBV24-1	CATSDTQVNEQFF	TGTGCCACCAGTGATACCCAGGTCAATGAGCAGTTCTTC
TRBD1	once	TRBJ1-5	TRBV2	CASSDLGQGAQPQHF	TGTGCCAGCAGTGACTTAGGACAGGGAGCTCAGCCCCAGCATTTT
.	.	TRBJ1-4	TRBV5-8	CASSARYNEKLFF	TGTGCCAGCAGCGCTCGGTATAATGAAAAACTGTTTTTT
TRBD1	.	TRBJ1-6	TRBV4-1	CASNEVGQGANSPLHF	TGCGCCAGCAACGAAGTCGGGCAGGGGGCTAATTCACCCCTCCACTTT
.	.	TRBJ1-4	TRBV5-8	CASEGANEKLFF	TGTGCCAGCGAGGGGGCTAATGAAAAACTGTTTTTT
TRBD1	.	TRBJ2-3	TRBV7-8	CASSLEQGAFTDTQYF	TGTGCCAGCAGCTTAGAACAGGGGGCTTTCACAGATACGCAGTATTTT
.	.	TRBJ2-1	TRBV6-2/TRBV6-3	CASSYSPPGQQFF	TGTGCCAGCAGTTACAGTCCCCCTGGGCAGCAGTTCTTC
.	few	TRBJ2-1	TRBV27	CASSLEQNNEQFF	TGTGCCAGCAGTTTAGAACAGAACAATGAGCAGTTCTTC
.	.	TRBJ2-5	TRBV6-5	CASSYRESETQYF	TGTGCCAGCAGTTACCGGGAATCAGAGACCCAGTACTTC
.	.	TRBJ1-6	TRBV5-1	CASSWVPGDSPLHF	TGCGCCAGCAGCTGGGTCCCAGGGGATTCACCCCTCCACTTT
TRBD2	.	TRBJ2-5	TRBV5-1	CASSVQAGEGETQYF	TGCGCCAGCAGCGTGCAAGCGGGGGAAGGGGAGACCCAGTACTTC
.	.	TRBJ1-4	TRBV27	CASSSPGLQEKLFF	TGTGCCAGCAGTTCCCCAGGGCTTCAGGAAAAACTGTTTTTT
TRBD1	.	TRBJ2-2	TRBV18	CASSPLEGQGTTGELFF	TGTGCCAGCTCACCACTAGAAGGACAGGGGACCACCGGGGAGCTGTTTTTT
TRBD1	.	TRBJ2-2	TRBV5-1	CASSLKGQPNTGELFF	TGCGCCAGCAGCTTGAAGGGACAGCCGAACACCGGGGAGCTGTTTTTT
TRBD2	.	TRBJ2-1	TRBV7-8	CASSLEVRAGAHNEQFF	TGTGCCAGCAGCTTAGAGGTTCGAGCGGGGGCCCACAATGAGCAGTTCTTC
TRBD1	once	TRBJ1-1	TRBV27	CASSRTGNTEAFF	TGTGCCAGCAGCCGGACAGGGAACACTGAAGCTTTCTTT
.	few	TRBJ1-6	TRBV27	CASSFGTVNSPLHF	TGTGCCAGCAGTTTCGGGACTGTAAATTCACCCCTCCACTTT
TRBD1	.	TRBJ1-1	TRBV6-5	CASRLQGPNTEAFF	TGTGCCAGCAGATTACAGGGGCCGAACACTGAAGCTTTCTTT
.	.	TRBJ1-1	TRBV5-4	CASSTRVSGDTEAFF	TGTGCCAGCAGCACTAGGGTTTCTGGGGACACTGAAGCTTTCTTT
.	once	TRBJ1-5	TRBV10-1	CASRTRVEAYSNQPQHF	TGCGCCAGCAGAACCAGGGTTGAAGCGTATAGCAATCAGCCCCAGCATTTT
.	.	TRBJ2-6	TRBV28	CASSTHRAGANVLTF	TGTGCCAGCAGTACCCACAGGGCTGGGGCCAACGTCCTGACTTTC
TRBD1	.	TRBJ1-6	TRBV5-1	CASSLVPGQLNSPLHF	TGCGCCAGCAGCTTGGTTCCGGGACAGCTCAATTCACCCCTCCACTTT
TRBD2	.	TRBJ2-3	TRBV6-5	CASTPGGAKDTQYF	TGTGCCAGCACCCCCGGGGGGGCCAAAGATACGCAGTATTTT
.	.	TRBJ2-7	TRBV28	CASTPGHHIDEQYF	TGTGCCAGCACCCCGGGACACCACATCGACGAGCAGTACTTC
TRBD1	.	TRBJ1-2	TRBV3-1/TRBV3-2	CASSQGTGGAGDYGYTF	TGTGCCAGCAGCCAAGGGACAGGGGGCGCGGGTGACTATGGCTACACCTTC
.	.	TRBJ1-5	TRBV11-3	CASSLDGQNQPQHF	TGTGCCAGCAGCTTAGATGGGCAGAATCAGCCCCAGCATTTT
.	.	TRBJ1-5	TRBV10-2	CASNLRDIHQPQHF	TGCGCCAGCAACCTCCGGGACATCCATCAGCCCCAGCATTTT
TRBD2	.	TRBJ2-7	TRBV25-1	CASMFSGGSYEQYF	TGTGCCAGCATGTTCAGCGGGGGCAGCTACGAGCAGTACTTC
.	few	TRBJ1-1	TRBV2	CASRLRGSVGNTEAFF	TGTGCCAGCCGGCTCAGGGGTTCGGTTGGGAACACTGAAGCTTTCTTT